The 25 T cell receptor beta chains below all came from one sample that was sequenced in a study of Ad26.COV2.S vaccination and SARS-CoV-2 variants. Treatment of the sample: some 20 received Ad26.COV2.S at low or high dose, single or two shots; about five received placebo; per-sample allocation not given. Sampling was performed 63 days after the first vaccine or placebo injection. Data came from immunoSEQ multiplex PCR; TCRdb stores just in-frame clones and leaves some out. The data show approximately 350,000 clones, about four fifths seen once. The sequenced sample was peripheral blood, obtained in a trial of Ad26.COV2.S vaccine versus placebo. All receptors come from a person between 18 and 60 years old who received the Ad26.COV2.S COVID-19 vaccine or a placebo.

The chain joins TRBV24-1 to TRBJ2-6; unclear D gene. Trimming cost V 5 bases and J 2 bases, with 3 bases left between them. CDR1 and CDR2 from the germline V gene are KGHDR and SFDVKD. This CDR3 comprises 13 residues. The CDR3 DNA is TGTGCCACCAGTGTTGCTGGGGCCAACGTCCTGACTTTC. Its protein product is CATSVAGANVLTF.

This clone was seen once. This chain joins TRBV27 and TRBJ2-7; TRBD1 aligns across 7 bases. The J segment lost 2 bases and the V segment lost 8 bases, leaving 6 bases of the junction unmatched. The CDR3 has 13 amino acids. Germline values: CDR1 MNHEY, CDR2 SMNVEV (reference sequence). The CDR3 region has the DNA TGTGCCAGCGGGGGACAGATAACCTACGAGCAGTACTTC. It is translated as CASGGQITYEQYF.

The sample holds a few counts of this clone. CDR3 DNA sequence: TGTGCCAGCAGCGTACTACCTTACGAGCAGTACTTC. Translated: CASSVLPYEQYF. The V gene is TRBV5-4, the J gene TRBJ2-7; no firm D call. The CDR3 spans 12 residues. Germline-derived CDR1 and CDR2 are SGHNT and YYREEE (reference sequence). Trimming removed 4 bases at V and 4 bases at J, with 9 bases between.

This chain uses TRBV7-3 with TRBJ2-1, with 7 bases lining up with TRBD2. The V gene's germline CDR1 is SGHTA and CDR2 FQGTGA. There are 14 residues in the CDR3. J was trimmed by 9 bases and V by 5 bases; bases with no gene match: 10. CDR3 amino acids: CASSPFSAGAEQFF. CDR3 bases: TGTGCCAGCAGCCCCTTCTCCGCGGGAGCTGAGCAGTTCTTC.

The chain couples TRBV2 to TRBJ2-5; 10 bases agree with TRBD2. V lost 7 bases, J lost 5 bases, and 10 bases stayed unmatched. The germline CDR1 and CDR2 sequences are SNHLY and FYNNEI. This CDR3 spans 15 amino acids. CDR3 sequence: CASTQRGGGWETQYF. The CDR3 DNA follows: TGTGCCAGCACCCAGCGGGGGGGCGGATGGGAGACCCAGTACTTC.

This chain joins TRBV24-1 and TRBJ2-3; D not certain. The CDR3 length is 15 residues. V was shortened by 4 bases and J by 2 bases, with 12 bases between the two germline ends. Germline V gene sequence: CDR1 KGHDR, CDR2 SFDVKD. The CDR3 is CATSEGDLITDTQYF. In DNA form, the CDR3 reads TGTGCCACCAGTGAGGGTGACCTCATCACAGATACGCAGTATTTT.

The chain links TRBV5-4 to TRBJ1-4, with D perhaps TRBD1 (5 bases). The length of the CDR3 is 13 residues. Germline CDR1 reads SGHNT; CDR2 reads YYREEE (reference sequence). V lost 3 bases and J lost 10, with 13 bases in between. The CDR3 reads CASSWDPRGKLFF. The CDR3 DNA reads TGTGCCAGCAGCTGGGACCCTCGGGGAAAACTGTTTTTT.

CDR3 amino acids: CAIRPEPDGYTF. The CDR3 nucleotides are TGTGCCATCCGCCCGGAACCAGATGGCTACACCTTC. V and J are TRBV28 and TRBJ1-2; D is unresolved. Deletions cut 10 bases from V and 6 bases from J, with 15 bases between. Germline V CDR1 and CDR2: MDHEN, SYDVKM. The CDR3 spans 12 residues.

V gene TRBV10-3 combines with J gene TRBJ1-2; a weak D match, TRBD1 (6 bases). V dropped 2 bases and J dropped 9 bases, with 16 bases sitting between them. The CDR3 has 14 residues. The V gene's germline CDR1 is ENHRY and CDR2 SYGVKD. The CDR3, as DNA: TGTGCCATCAGTGAGGGACAGTCTCCCTCTAGCTACACCTTC. Protein sequence: CAISEGQSPSSYTF.

The V call is TRBV11-2, the J call TRBJ2-6, with D possibly being TRBD2 (6 bases). The CDR3 loop spans 18 amino acids. Trimming stripped 1 base from V and 2 bases from J, with 15 bases between. CDR1 and CDR2 from the germline V gene are SGHAT and FQNNGV. This CDR3 reads CASSLVRITGAGANVLTF. The CDR3 DNA is TGTGCCAGCAGCTTAGTGAGGATAACGGGGGCTGGGGCCAACGTCCTGACTTTC.

The rearrangement uses TRBV18 and TRBJ2-1; D may be TRBD2 (7 bases). Trimming took off 5 bases at V and 7 bases at J, with 18 bases between the two ends. The length of the CDR3 is 15 residues. CDR1 KGHSH and CDR2 LQKENI come from the germline V gene. The CDR3 reads CASSSSGGLPNEQFF. The CDR3 nucleotides read TGTGCCAGCTCATCTTCGGGGGGCCTACCTAATGAGCAGTTCTTC.

The V and J genes are TRBV9 and TRBJ1-2, with D maybe TRBD1 (5 bases). V lost 4 bases and J 2 bases, leaving 9 bases between the germline ends. The V gene's germline CDR1 is SGDLS and CDR2 YYNGEE. The CDR3 contains 13 residues. The CDR3 protein is CASSISGNYGYTF. CDR3 DNA: TGTGCCAGCAGCATATCAGGGAACTATGGCTACACCTTC.

CDR3 loop: CASSPLGTGGNEKLFF. Written as DNA, the CDR3 is TGTGCCAGCAGTCCTCTGGGGACAGGGGGCAATGAAAAACTGTTTTTT. The chain employs TRBV25-1 and TRBJ1-4; 12 bases line up with TRBD1. The CDR3 spans 16 residues. Germline-derived CDR1 and CDR2 are MGHDK and SYGVNS. Trimming cost V 5 bases and J 5 bases; bases outside gene matches: 6.

The genes are TRBV9 and TRBJ2-5; D is unresolved. CDR1 and CDR2 from the germline V gene are SGDLS and YYNGEE. The CDR3 is 14 residues long. V lost 0 bases to trimming and J lost 1 base, with 7 bases between them. CDR3 DNA sequence: TGTGCCAGCAGCGTAGGGCTGCCCCAAGAGACCCAGTACTTC. Protein product: CASSVGLPQETQYF.

The V call is TRBV27, the J call TRBJ1-5; 7 bases fit TRBD1. Germline CDR1 is MNHEY and CDR2 is SMNVEV (reference sequence). There are 12 residues in the CDR3. The ends lost 7 bases at V and 7 bases at J; junction bases unmatched: 4. This CDR3 is CASKNRGQPQHF. The DNA of the CDR3 is TGTGCCAGCAAAAACAGGGGACAGCCCCAGCATTTT.

The chain is built from TRBV12-3 or TRBV12-4 and TRBJ1-1; D is perhaps TRBD1 (5 bases). The ends were cut back, 4 bases at V and 1 base at J, with 7 bases in the middle. The CDR3 is 13 amino acids. In DNA, the CDR3 is TGTGCCAGCAGTTCAACAGGGAACACTGAAGCTTTCTTT. Its translation is CASSSTGNTEAFF.

This chain links TRBV4-1 with TRBJ2-5, with TRBD2 matching over 9 bases. Germline-derived CDR1 and CDR2 are MGHRA and YSYEKL. The length of the CDR3 is 18 residues. The junction had 16 bases not matched to a gene; V was cut back by 4 bases and J by 4 bases. The CDR3 region is CASSLWASGAGGRETQYF. CDR3 DNA sequence: TGCGCCAGCAGCCTTTGGGCTTCCGGGGCGGGGGGGCGAGAGACCCAGTACTTC.

The chain has TRBV12-3 or TRBV12-4 and TRBJ1-2, with D hard to call. The germline V and J ends were trimmed by 4 bases and 6 bases, with 9 bases remaining between them. This CDR3 contains 12 residues. The CDR3 sequence: CASSWENHGYTF. DNA for the CDR3: TGTGCCAGCAGTTGGGAAAATCATGGCTACACCTTC.

This chain uses TRBV14 with TRBJ2-3; D gene uncertain. There are 15 residues in the CDR3. Germline V gene lookup returns CDR1 SGHDN and CDR2 FVKESK. The V end lost 1 base, the J end lost 2 bases, and 10 bases lay between the germline ends. The CDR3 sequence: CASSQVASYTDTQYF. CDR3 nucleotide sequence: TGTGCCAGCAGCCAAGTAGCTTCCTACACAGATACGCAGTATTTT.

This clone was found a few times. Other nucleotide sequences from this sample produce the same CDR3. The CDR3 region is CASSQARGGNQPQHF. The CDR3 DNA reads as TGCGCCAGCAGCCAAGCTAGGGGAGGCAATCAGCCCCAGCATTTT. The rearrangement joins TRBV4-1 to TRBJ1-5, with D possibly matching TRBD1 (5 bases). This CDR3 contains 15 residues. CDR1 is MGHRA, CDR2 YSYEKL, per germline. V was cut by 1 base and J by 2 bases, with 9 bases left in between.

This CDR3 reads CASSLDRDQPQHF. For the CDR3, the DNA is TGTGCCAGCAGCCTGGACAGAGATCAGCCCCAGCATTTT. The rearrangement uses TRBV2 and TRBJ1-5; the D gene is possibly TRBD1 (6 bases). V was clipped by 6 bases and J by 5 bases, with 11 bases between them. Germline V gives CDR1 SNHLY, CDR2 FYNNEI. This CDR3 comprises 13 residues.

This clone was counted only a few times. The chain is built from TRBV19 and TRBJ1-6, with D uncertain. The V end was cut by 11 bases, the J end by 8 bases, with 16 bases between. Germline V gene sequence: CDR1 LNHDA, CDR2 SQIVND (reference sequence). The CDR3 has 13 residues. For the CDR3, the DNA is TGTGCCTCTGGGGTGTCGGAGTATTCACCCCTCCACTTT. Translated: CASGVSEYSPLHF.

The rearrangement joins TRBV2 to TRBJ2-5; D remains ambiguous. Germline-derived CDR1 and CDR2 are SNHLY and FYNNEI. The CDR3 has 15 residues. V lost 1 base, J lost 2 bases, and 11 bases lay in between. The CDR3: CASSEVLVLQETQYF. As DNA, the CDR3 is TGTGCCAGCAGTGAAGTATTGGTGTTACAAGAGACCCAGTACTTC.

CDR3 nucleotide sequence: TGTGCCAGCAGCCAAGGGCGACTCAACACCATATATTTT. Its translation: CASSQGRLNTIYF. The rearrangement links TRBV3-1 (or the pseudogene TRBV3-2) to TRBJ1-3, with D unclear. This CDR3 is built from 13 residues. Germline CDR1 is LGHDT and CDR2 is YNNKEL (reference sequence). V lost 1 base to trimming and J lost 7 bases, with 8 bases between them.

Only a few counts were recorded for this clone. The chain recombines TRBV19 with TRBJ1-1; the D gene is possibly TRBD1 (5 bases). CDR3 length equals 15 residues. CDR1 and CDR2 (germline): LNHDA, SQIVND (reference sequence). V was trimmed by 7 bases and J by 0 bases, leaving 15 bases between them. DNA of the CDR3: TGTGCCAGTAAGGTTGGGGGATCGGTGAACACTGAAGCTTTCTTT. Translated, it gives CASKVGGSVNTEAFF.